This T cell receptor (beta chain) derives from a study of blood T cell repertoires in COVID-19. Germline-derived CDR1 and CDR2 are SGHTS and YDEGEE. Trimming stripped 3 bases from V and 1 base from J, with 7 bases between. CDR3 length: 13 amino acids. Assay: immunoSEQ multiplex PCR; the TCRdb copy retains only in-frame clones and omits some. The data hold roughly 400,000 clones, with less than 95% observed a single time. The V call is TRBV5-8, the J call TRBJ1-1; D is unresolved. Sequences were obtained from PBMCs or T cells enriched from blood (not recorded which). The clonotype comes from a man between 18 and 29 years old who had recovered from COVID-19. CDR3 in DNA: TGTGCCAGCAGCTACCAGGAGAACACTGAAGCTTTCTTT. Amino acid sequence: CASSYQENTEAFF.